Listed here are 23 T cell receptor beta chains from one sample, sequenced in a study of response to subunit inactivated influenza vaccine. Each CDR3 protein is one row after TCRdb ran MiXCR on the RT-PCR reads. The sample has 560,000 or so distinct CDR3 sequences, about 7.6% seen once; the top ten hold over 10%. The sequenced sample was PBMCs from blood, obtained roughly 24 months after vaccination. Every receptor here comes from a man aged 45-69 years who received an inactivated influenza vaccine.

This clonotype was seen more than once but under ten times. The chain combines TRBV20-1 with TRBJ2-7; no clear D. Trimming took 4 bases from V and 0 from J, leaving 10 bases between them. CDR1 and CDR2 from the germline V gene are DFQATT and SNEGSKA (reference sequence). CDR3 length: 13 residues. The chain's CDR3 is CSAKYIGSYEQYF. CDR3 nucleotides: TGCAGTGCTAAATACATTGGCTCCTACGAGCAGTACTTC.

This clonotype was counted ten times or more. The rearrangement joins TRBV12-3 or TRBV12-4 to TRBJ2-7, with 9 bases fitting TRBD2. With 2 bases clipped from V and 5 bases from J, the junction kept 4 bases outside the gene matches. CDR3 length: 14 amino acids. CDR3 sequence: CASSLIAGDNEQYF. The CDR3 DNA reads as TGTGCCAGCAGTTTAATAGCGGGAGACAACGAGCAGTACTTC.

In its sample, this clonotype was seen a few times. Written as DNA, the CDR3 is TGTGCCAGCAGCCTTAGCGGGGGGGCCTCAGATACGCAGTATTTT. The encoded protein is CASSLSGGASDTQYF. The V call is TRBV7-6, the J call TRBJ2-3, with 11 bases fitting TRBD2. The CDR3 runs to 15 residues. Trimming removed 5 bases from V and 4 bases from J; junction bases left unmatched: 5. Germline assignment: CDR1 SGHVS and CDR2 FNYEAQ.

V gene TRBV29-1 combines with J gene TRBJ2-2; weak D call: TRBD2 (6 bases). Germline V CDR1 and CDR2: SQVTM, ANQGSEA. The CDR3 has 18 amino acids. Trimming stripped 8 bases from V and 2 bases from J, with 27 bases between. The CDR3 DNA is TGCAGCAACCCGCTTGAGGGGAGGCAGGTCACCAACACCGGGGAGCTGTTTTTT. Its translation is CSNPLEGRQVTNTGELFF.

V usage is TRBV20-1 and J usage is TRBJ2-5, with TRBD1 matching over 7 bases. CDR1 DFQATT and CDR2 SNEGSKA come from the germline V gene (reference sequence). V was clipped by 3 bases and J by 6 bases; unmatched bases: 10. This CDR3 has 14 amino acids. The CDR3 nucleotides are TGCAGTGCTAGCGGCGGCAGGGGGTCGAAGACCCAGTACTTC. Translation: CSASGGRGSKTQYF.

V gene TRBV10-2 combines with J gene TRBJ1-5; 7 bases match TRBD1. Unmatched junction bases numbered 6, after V lost 5 bases and J lost 2 bases. The CDR3 extends over 15 amino acids. The germline CDR1 and CDR2 sequences are WSHSY and SAAADI. CDR3 protein: CASSLDRYGNQPQHF. The DNA for the CDR3 is TGCGCCAGCAGTCTGGACAGGTATGGCAATCAGCCCCAGCATTTT.

This clonotype occurred a few times. The J gene is TRBJ2-1, the V gene TRBV12-3 or TRBV12-4, with 9 positions matching TRBD2. V was pared by 6 bases and J by 4 bases, with 10 bases of the junction left unmatched. The CDR3 is 16 amino acids. The chain's CDR3 is CASSPFGLAGYNEQFF. The CDR3 DNA reads TGTGCCAGCAGCCCCTTCGGGCTAGCGGGGTACAATGAGCAGTTCTTC.

This clonotype was detected only a few times. The chain uses TRBV11-2 and TRBJ1-4; TRBD1 aligns across 10 bases. Germline V CDR1 and CDR2: SGHAT, FQNNGV. V lost 2 bases to trimming and J lost 8 bases; unmatched junction nucleotides: 5. The CDR3 covers 15 residues. This CDR3 reads CASSLIGTGEEKLFF. CDR3 nucleotide sequence: TGTGCCAGCAGCTTAATTGGGACAGGGGAAGAAAAACTGTTTTTT.

The table lists this clonotype with a few counts. The V call is TRBV21-1, the J call TRBJ2-1. TRBV21-1 is reported as a pseudogene. CDR3 size: 13 residues. The CDR3 region is CASSKAKAHEQFF. CDR3 in DNA: TGTGCCAGCAGCAAAGCTAAAGCCCATGAGCAGTTCTTC.

The rearrangement uses TRBV11-2 and TRBJ2-1; D is ambiguous. The germline V gene encodes CDR1 SGHAT and CDR2 FQNNGV. V lost 2 bases, J lost 7 bases, and 9 bases lay in between. CDR3 length: 13 amino acids. The CDR3 region has the DNA TGTGCCAGCAGCTTAAAAGTTGTAAATGAGCAGTTCTTC. This gives the protein CASSLKVVNEQFF.

In its sample, this clonotype was seen once. The chain combines TRBV27 with TRBJ2-2; unclear D gene. This CDR3 is 15 amino acids long. V lost 5 bases, J lost 2 bases, and 12 bases lay in between. Per the germline V gene, CDR1 is MNHEY and CDR2 is SMNVEV (reference sequence). CDR3 loop: CASSRLTLNTGELFF. The CDR3 region has the DNA TGTGCCAGCAGTAGGCTGACCCTAAACACCGGGGAGCTGTTTTTT.

The rearrangement uses TRBV20-1 and TRBJ2-3; 10 bases fit TRBD2. In germline, CDR1 is DFQATT, CDR2 SNEGSKA (reference sequence). The trim removed 5 bases at V and 2 bases at J, leaving 4 bases unmatched. There are 14 residues in the CDR3. The CDR3 region has the DNA TGCAGTGCTTCCCTAGCGGGGGCCACAGATACGCAGTATTTT. Residues: CSASLAGATDTQYF.

This clonotype showed up just a few times. This chain joins TRBV12-3 or TRBV12-4 and TRBJ2-2; possibly TRBD1 or TRBD2 for D (5 bases each). Trimming removed 3 bases at V and 3 bases at J, with 8 bases between. This CDR3 comprises 14 residues. Here the CDR3 reads CASSFGTYTGELFF. In DNA, the CDR3 is TGTGCCAGCAGTTTCGGGACCTACACCGGGGAGCTGTTTTTT.

This clonotype was recorded at least ten times. The V call is TRBV5-4, the J call TRBJ2-1; D is unclear. The CDR3 spans 15 residues. V was trimmed by 0 bases and J by 4 bases, leaving 11 bases between them. CDR1 and CDR2 from the germline V gene are SGHNT and YYREEE (reference sequence). Here the CDR3 DNA reads TGTGCCAGCAGCTTGGACACTACGCCTTACAATGAGCAGTTCTTC. Protein sequence: CASSLDTTPYNEQFF.

Ten or more counts support this clonotype. The chain recombines TRBV7-6 with TRBJ2-1; the match to TRBD2 covers 7 bases. The J segment lost 4 bases and the V segment lost 2 bases, leaving 11 bases of the junction unmatched. This CDR3 has 17 residues. Germline CDR1 is SGHVS and CDR2 is FNYEAQ. The CDR3 sequence: CASSLRSPAGPYNEQFF. CDR3 nucleotides: TGTGCCAGCAGCTTACGGTCCCCAGCGGGGCCATACAATGAGCAGTTCTTC. Full variable domain (remainder filled in from reference TRBV7-6 and TRBJ2-1): GAGVSQSPRYKVTKRGQDVALRCDPISGHVSLYWYRQALGQGPEFLTYFNYEAQQDKSGLPNDRFSAERPEGSISTLTIQRTEQRDSAMYRCASSLRSPAGPYNEQFFGPGTRLTVL.

The chain recombines TRBV6-5 with TRBJ1-2, with 9 nucleotides matching TRBD1. The V and J ends lost 0 bases and 6 bases, in that order; junction bases with no gene match: 8. The CDR3 length is 16 residues. The V gene's germline CDR1 is MNHEY and CDR2 SVGAGI. The CDR3 DNA follows: TGTGCCAGCAGTTACTCGAGGGGACAGGGTAGCAATGGCTACACCTTC. Translated: CASSYSRGQGSNGYTF.

The chain uses TRBV29-1 and TRBJ2-5; D may be TRBD2 (7 bases). The V and J ends lost 6 bases and 3 bases respectively, with 8 bases between them. CDR3 length equals 11 residues. CDR1 SQVTM and CDR2 ANQGSEA come from the germline V gene. The CDR3 protein is CSVGGEETQYF. The CDR3 nucleotides read TGCAGCGTAGGGGGGGAAGAGACCCAGTACTTC.

This clonotype turned up a few times. The chain links TRBV10-3 to TRBJ2-3; D gene unclear. The germline V gene has CDR1 ENHRY and CDR2 SYGVKD. V shed 2 bases and J shed 5 bases, with 8 bases lying between them. This CDR3 has 13 residues. CDR3 DNA: TGTGCCATCAGTGAGGGGATGGGAGATACGCAGTATTTT. Encoded protein: CAISEGMGDTQYF.

J is TRBJ2-4 and V is TRBV4-2, with TRBD2 matching over 14 bases. Trimming cost V 0 bases and J 0 bases; bases outside gene matches: 7. Germline V CDR1 and CDR2: LGHNA, YNFKEQ. The CDR3 contains 20 residues. CDR3 sequence: CASSQDYLTSGRVAKNIQYF. In nucleotides, the CDR3 is TGTGCCAGCAGCCAAGATTATTTGACTAGCGGGAGGGTAGCCAAAAACATTCAGTACTTC.

This clonotype was counted at least ten times. The gene calls are TRBV28 and TRBJ2-7, with unresolved D. Germline-derived CDR1 and CDR2 are MDHEN and SYDVKM. The V end lost 3 bases, the J end lost 7 bases, and 4 bases lay between the germline ends. The length of the CDR3 is 10 residues. Here the CDR3 reads CASSFREQYF. CDR3 in DNA: TGTGCCAGCAGTTTTAGAGAGCAGTACTTC.

This chain links TRBV5-1 with TRBJ1-2; TRBD1 is a possible D gene (5 bases). Between the trimmed V and J ends, which lost 3 bases and 6 bases, there was a span of 18 bases. The germline CDR1 and CDR2 sequences are SGHRS and YFSETQ. The length of the CDR3 is 15 residues. The CDR3 is CASSSAVQGRNGYTF. The CDR3 DNA is TGCGCCAGCAGCTCGGCCGTGCAGGGAAGAAATGGCTACACCTTC.

This clonotype was recorded a few times. The genes are TRBV11-2 and TRBJ2-1; D unresolved. The CDR3 has 15 residues. V lost 1 base and J 0 bases, leaving 7 bases between the germline ends. Germline CDR1 reads SGHAT; CDR2 reads FQNNGV. DNA of the CDR3: TGTGCCAGCAGCTTAGTGGGAACCTCCTACAATGAGCAGTTCTTC. It specifies CASSLVGTSYNEQFF. Variable domain in full (rest from reference TRBV11-2 and TRBJ2-1): EAGVAQSPRYKIIEKRQSVAFWCNPISGHATLYWYQQILGQGPKLLIQFQNNGVVDDSQLPKDRFSAERLKGVDSTLKIQPAKLEDSAVYLCASSLVGTSYNEQFFGPGTRLTVL.

The V and J genes are TRBV5-5 and TRBJ2-3; TRBD1 or TRBD2 may be the D gene (6 bases each). The germline V gene has CDR1 SGHKS and CDR2 YYEKEE (reference sequence). Trimming left V 4 bases short and J 0 bases short, with 12 bases between. This CDR3 region has 15 residues. The CDR3 loop reads CASSRGELSTDTQYF. Written as DNA, the CDR3 is TGTGCCAGCAGCAGGGGGGAGCTTAGCACAGATACGCAGTATTTT.